Following are 30 T cell receptor beta chains from one sample sequenced in a study of T-cell reconstitution after alpha-beta-depleted transplantation in children. Preparation of the TCRbeta library used unique molecular identifiers. TCRdb re-called the PCR reads through MiXCR, storing one row per CDR3 protein. Counted here are under 850,000 distinct CDR3 sequences, about an eighth occurring once; the ten biggest clones make up about 0.77%. The material sequenced was PBMCs, taken before TCRalphabeta/CD19-depleted stem cell transplant. Receptor source: a girl aged 2-10 years with congenital amegakaryocytic thrombocytopenia, due to receive a stem cell transplant.

This clonotype appeared a single time. V gene TRBV25-1 combines with J gene TRBJ1-1; the D gene is possibly TRBD1 (5 bases). Germline CDR1 is MGHDK and CDR2 is SYGVNS. This CDR3 has 15 residues. Trimming took 4 bases from V and 5 from J, leaving 17 bases between them. Here the CDR3 DNA reads TGTGCCAGCAGTGTCGGGGCGGGAATTGTGACTGAAGCTTTCTTT. This sequence encodes CASSVGAGIVTEAFF. Using reference TRBV25-1 and TRBJ1-1 for the parts outside the CDR3, the full variable domain is EADIYQTPRYLVIGTGKKITLECSQTMGHDKMYWYQQDPGMELHLIHYSYGVNSTEKGDLSSESTVSRIRTEHFPLTLESARPSHTSQYLCASSVGAGIVTEAFFGQGTRLTVV.

In this sample, this clonotype turned up a few times. It may be a read error: a sequence one base away is much more abundant. CDR3 sequence: CSASRQAGGTDTQYF. CDR3 nucleotide sequence: TGCAGTGCTTCTAGGCAAGCGGGAGGCACAGATACGCAGTATTTT. V usage is TRBV20-1 and J usage is TRBJ2-3; 8 bases align to TRBD2. The CDR3 has 15 amino acids. Germline loops: CDR1 DFQATT, CDR2 SNEGSKA (reference sequence). The ends lost 5 bases at V and 1 base at J; junction bases unmatched: 8.

With regard to this clonotype: A much larger clonotype is one base distant, so this may be a read error. The chain has TRBV18 and TRBJ2-7; TRBD1 matches 9 bases. This CDR3 is built from 14 residues. CDR1 and CDR2 from the germline V gene are KGHSH and LQKENI. Here the CDR3 DNA reads TGTGCCAGCTTACCACCGGGACAGGGTCGCGAGCAGTACTTC. Encoded protein: CASLPPGQGREQYF. The full variable domain, in which reference TRBV18 and TRBJ2-7 provide the parts outside the CDR3, is NAGVMQNPRHLVRRRGQEARLRCSPMKGHSHVYWYRQLPEEGLKFMVYLQKENIIDESGMPKERFSAEFPKEGPSILRIQQVVRGDSAAYFCASLPPGQGREQYFGPGTRLTVT.

This clonotype was seen many times. The rearrangement links TRBV20-1 to TRBJ2-1; 10 bases are a match to TRBD2. V dropped 5 bases and J dropped 5; count of bases not matched to a gene: 9. Germline CDR1 DFQATT, CDR2 SNEGSKA (reference sequence). The CDR3 covers 15 residues. The CDR3 sequence: CSARKTSGLNNEQFF. The CDR3 coding sequence is TGCAGTGCTCGTAAGACTAGCGGGCTGAACAATGAGCAGTTCTTC.

This clonotype was detected many times. The chain uses TRBV20-1 and TRBJ2-4; no reliable D call. CDR3 size: 15 residues. CDR1 and CDR2 from the germline V gene are DFQATT and SNEGSKA (reference sequence). Trimming removed 6 bases at V and 0 bases at J, with 15 bases between. CDR3 coding DNA: TGCAGTGCGCATAATTCGGACCTAGCCAAAAACATTCAGTACTTC. As protein: CSAHNSDLAKNIQYF.

The rearrangement joins TRBV5-1 to TRBJ1-2; D is uncertain. V shed 0 bases and J shed 6 bases, with 12 bases lying between them. This CDR3 has 14 amino acids. Germline CDR1 reads SGHRS; CDR2 reads YFSETQ. Written as DNA, the CDR3 is TGCGCCAGCAGCTTGGATAGCGGAGCAAATGGCTACACCTTC. Its translation: CASSLDSGANGYTF.

The chain joins TRBV20-1 to TRBJ2-1; D not resolved. Germline CDR1 DFQATT, CDR2 SNEGSKA (reference sequence). The CDR3 is made up of 12 amino acids. The germline V and J ends were trimmed by 5 bases and 4 bases, with 9 bases remaining between them. CDR3 protein: CSAFSGYNEQFF. CDR3 bases: TGCAGTGCTTTCTCCGGTTACAATGAGCAGTTCTTC.

V and J are TRBV12-3 or TRBV12-4 and TRBJ2-5; 10 bases are shared with TRBD1. V shed 6 bases, J shed 5 bases, and the junction held 9 bases outside the gene matches. CDR3 length: 15 amino acids. This CDR3 reads CASRDRQGAFETQYF. The CDR3 nucleotides are TGTGCCAGCAGAGATAGACAGGGGGCCTTCGAGACCCAGTACTTC.

This clonotype has at least ten counts. This chain uses TRBV7-2 with TRBJ2-5, with no clear D. V was pared by 1 base and J by 6 bases, with 6 bases between. Germline-derived CDR1 and CDR2 are SGHTA and FQGNSA. This CDR3 is built from 12 residues. The CDR3 sequence: CASSLVLKTQYF. Written as DNA, the CDR3 is TGTGCCAGCAGCTTAGTATTGAAGACCCAGTACTTC.

This clonotype was counted a few times. The chain combines TRBV7-9 with TRBJ2-7; 8 bases map to TRBD1. This CDR3 has 17 amino acids. After removal of 5 bases from V and 7 bases from J, the junction contained 19 bases not matched to a gene. Looked up from germline, CDR1 is SEHNR and CDR2 is FQNEAQ (reference sequence). The CDR3 protein is CASSPPNKTGAPREQYF. The CDR3 DNA sequence: TGTGCCAGCAGCCCTCCTAATAAGACAGGGGCGCCGCGGGAGCAGTACTTC.

The chain employs TRBV5-1 and TRBJ2-7; D might be TRBD1 or TRBD2, each matching 5 bases. The CDR3 totals 14 residues. V shed 0 bases and J shed 4 bases, with 11 bases lying between them. Germline V gene lookup returns CDR1 SGHRS and CDR2 YFSETQ. CDR3 amino acids: CASSLGGDLYEQYF. For the CDR3, the DNA is TGCGCCAGCAGCTTGGGAGGGGATCTATACGAGCAGTACTTC.

As regards this clonotype: Given a much more abundant clone one base away, this may be a read error. V is TRBV9 and J is TRBJ2-1, with D unclear. Trimming removed 3 bases at V and 6 bases at J, with 13 bases between. CDR3 length: 14 amino acids. Germline V gene sequence: CDR1 SGDLS, CDR2 YYNGEE. The CDR3 sequence is CASSDDPSSNEQFF. CDR3 coding DNA: TGTGCCAGCAGCGATGATCCTAGTTCCAATGAGCAGTTCTTC.

The CDR3 protein is CASSYEGPGGGWKETQYF. For the CDR3, the DNA is TGTGCCAGCAGTTACGAAGGCCCCGGTGGGGGATGGAAAGAGACCCAGTACTTC. The chain links TRBV6-5 to TRBJ2-5, with D possibly being TRBD1 or TRBD2 (5 bases each). CDR1 is MNHEY and CDR2 is SVGAGI in the germline V gene. This CDR3 region has 18 residues. Trimming took 2 bases from V and 3 from J, leaving 22 bases between them.

This clonotype was counted at least ten times. The gene calls are TRBV7-3 and TRBJ2-3; TRBD1 matches 9 bases. Germline V gene sequence: CDR1 SGHTA, CDR2 FQGTGA. The CDR3 loop spans 13 amino acids. With V trimmed by 10 bases and J by 2 bases, 4 bases remained unmatched. Here the CDR3 reads CATGQGPTDTQYF. Here the CDR3 DNA reads TGTGCCACGGGACAGGGTCCCACAGATACGCAGTATTTT.

The CDR3 region has the DNA TGCGCCAGCAGCCAGGGAGCGGGAGTAGGAGAGACCCAGTACTTC. It codes for CASSQGAGVGETQYF. The chain couples TRBV4-1 to TRBJ2-5; TRBD2 matches 8 bases. The CDR3 is made up of 15 amino acids. Germline V CDR1 and CDR2: MGHRA, YSYEKL. The ends lost 3 bases at V and 4 bases at J; junction bases unmatched: 7.

In this sample, this clonotype turned up many times. The chain carries TRBV10-3 and TRBJ2-1; 7 positions agree with TRBD2. CDR1 ENHRY and CDR2 SYGVKD come from the germline V gene. CDR3 length: 16 amino acids. Unmatched junction bases numbered 11, after V lost 2 bases and J lost 7 bases. This CDR3 reads CAISELGGSIGNEQFF. The CDR3 DNA is TGTGCCATCAGTGAGCTGGGCGGGAGCATCGGTAATGAGCAGTTCTTC.

The chain has TRBV3-1 and TRBJ1-4; 9 positions match TRBD1. Germline CDR1 LGHDT, CDR2 YNNKEL (reference sequence). The CDR3 runs 15 residues. After removal of 3 bases from V and 5 bases from J, the junction contained 4 bases not matched to a gene. The CDR3 is CASSHGDRANEKLFF. The CDR3 DNA reads TGTGCCAGCAGCCATGGGGACAGGGCAAATGAAAAACTGTTTTTT.

The chain uses TRBV11-2 and TRBJ2-7; TRBD1 matches 9 bases. Trimming at V came to 5 bases and at J to 6 bases, leaving 5 bases not matched to a gene. The CDR3 totals 13 residues. Germline CDR1 SGHAT, CDR2 FQNNGV. CDR3 loop: CASSRDREGEQYF. The CDR3 DNA sequence: TGTGCCAGCAGCCGGGACAGGGAAGGCGAGCAGTACTTC.

Regarding this clonotype: A single base separates this from a much larger clone, so it may be a read error. The V and J genes are TRBV6-1 and TRBJ1-5; D is unclear. The CDR3 length is 14 residues. Germline V gene lookup returns CDR1 MNHNS and CDR2 SASEGT. In DNA, the CDR3 is TGTGCCAGCAGCCAGACGCGGAACAATCATCCCCAGCATTTT. The encoded protein is CASSQTRNNHPQHF.

Many counts were recorded for this clonotype. The chain employs TRBV20-1 and TRBJ2-2, with TRBD2 matching 12 bases. Per the germline V gene, CDR1 is DFQATT and CDR2 is SNEGSKA (reference sequence). CDR3 size: 16 residues. After removal of 6 bases from V and 1 base from J, the junction contained 6 bases not matched to a gene. CDR3 region: CSANGLAGLNTGELFF. CDR3 nucleotide sequence: TGCAGTGCGAACGGACTAGCGGGGTTGAACACCGGGGAGCTGTTTTTT.

This chain connects TRBV7-6 to TRBJ1-1; D may be TRBD1 (6 bases). This CDR3 comprises 16 residues. The V gene's germline CDR1 is SGHVS and CDR2 FNYEAQ. Deletions cut 7 bases from V and 6 bases from J, with 24 bases between. The CDR3 protein is CASILLPGAEAPEAFF. Written as DNA, the CDR3 is TGTGCCAGCATCCTTTTACCGGGGGCTGAGGCGCCTGAAGCTTTCTTT.

As to this clonotype: A much larger clonotype is one base distant, so this may be a read error. The chain joins TRBV15 to TRBJ2-1; the match to TRBD1 covers 8 bases. The CDR3 is made up of 17 amino acids. Germline lookup yields CDR1 LNHNV and CDR2 YYDKDF (reference sequence). V lost 3 bases and J lost 10; bases outside the gene matches: 17. CDR3 loop: CATSRAPGGEGVKEQFF. The CDR3 DNA follows: TGTGCCACCAGCAGGGCCCCAGGGGGCGAGGGGGTCAAAGAGCAGTTCTTC.

This clonotype has a handful of counts. The rearrangement uses TRBV12-3 or TRBV12-4 and TRBJ2-3, with TRBD1 identical over 12 bases. The CDR3 is made up of 16 amino acids. V shed 5 bases, J shed 7 bases, and the junction held 10 bases outside the gene matches. CDR3 in DNA: TGTGCCAGCAGTCTACCGGGACAGGGGGCGCGCAATACGCAGTATTTT. Translation gives CASSLPGQGARNTQYF.

The rearrangement links TRBV7-3 to TRBJ1-1; 7 bases match TRBD1. Trimming took 3 bases from V and 1 from J; bases not matched to a gene: 5. CDR1 and CDR2 (germline): SGHTA, FQGTGA. This CDR3 has 15 amino acids. The DNA for the CDR3 is TGTGCCAGCAGCTTCACCGGGACAGAGAACACTGAAGCTTTCTTT. Protein sequence: CASSFTGTENTEAFF.

This clonotype was counted ten times or more. V gene TRBV20-1 combines with J gene TRBJ2-1; TRBD2 agrees at 8 bases. V gave up 0 bases and J gave up 5 bases; unmatched junction bases: 6. Germline CDR1 and CDR2: DFQATT and SNEGSKA (reference sequence). The CDR3 is 15 residues long. The CDR3 region is CSARDPGLGHNEQFF. The CDR3 nucleotides read TGCAGTGCTAGAGACCCGGGACTAGGACACAATGAGCAGTTCTTC.

This clonotype was counted many times. The chain couples TRBV5-1 to TRBJ1-4, with 9 bases fitting TRBD1. Germline lookup yields CDR1 SGHRS and CDR2 YFSETQ. The CDR3 has 17 amino acids. V was pared by 0 bases and J by 7 bases, with 10 bases of the junction left unmatched. CDR3 in DNA: TGCGCCAGCAGCTTGGGGGACAGGGAGGTCCCTATTGAAAAACTGTTTTTT. Translation gives CASSLGDREVPIEKLFF.

The CDR3 nucleotides are TGTGCCAGTGTAAGGCGACAGGGCGACATCGATGAGCAGTTCTTC. Translation: CASVRRQGDIDEQFF. This chain joins TRBV7-9 and TRBJ2-1; 7 nucleotides align to TRBD1. J gave up 8 bases and V 9 bases, and 16 bases lay outside the gene matches. CDR3 length equals 15 residues. Germline V gives CDR1 SEHNR, CDR2 FQNEAQ (reference sequence).

This clonotype has only a few counts. The chain employs TRBV12-3 or TRBV12-4 and TRBJ2-1; TRBD2 aligns across 9 bases. The V segment lost 3 bases and the J segment 8 bases; nucleotides outside the gene matches: 8. The CDR3 has 15 residues. The CDR3 sequence is CASSFGGRATDEQFF. As DNA, the CDR3 is TGTGCCAGCAGTTTCGGCGGGAGGGCTACAGATGAGCAGTTCTTC.

This clonotype was picked up many times. The V and J genes are TRBV30 and TRBJ2-1, with 8 bases that match TRBD1. Germline loops: CDR1 GTSNPN, CDR2 SVGIG (reference sequence). CDR3 length: 14 residues. The junction had 7 bases not matched to a gene; V was cut back by 2 bases and J by 7 bases. CDR3 nucleotides: TGTGCCTGGAGTCCCCGACAGGGGCTTAATGAGCAGTTCTTC. Protein product: CAWSPRQGLNEQFF.

This clonotype was detected many times. The chain employs TRBV11-2 and TRBJ2-1; 7 nucleotides align to TRBD2. Looked up from germline, CDR1 is SGHAT and CDR2 is FQNNGV. The CDR3 spans 16 residues. V lost 5 bases to trimming and J lost 4 bases; unmatched junction nucleotides: 11. Here the CDR3 reads CASSVLLWEGYNEQFF. The DNA for the CDR3 is TGTGCCAGCAGCGTCCTATTGTGGGAGGGTTACAATGAGCAGTTCTTC.